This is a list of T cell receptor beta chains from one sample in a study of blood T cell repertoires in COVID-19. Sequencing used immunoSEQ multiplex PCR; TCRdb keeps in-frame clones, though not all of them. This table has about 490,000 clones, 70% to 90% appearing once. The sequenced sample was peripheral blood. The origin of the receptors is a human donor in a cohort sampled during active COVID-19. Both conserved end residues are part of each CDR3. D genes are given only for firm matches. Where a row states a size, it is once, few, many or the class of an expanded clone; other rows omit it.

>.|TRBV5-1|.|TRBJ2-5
TGCGCCAGCAGCTTGGCGGCAGGCGATTTAGAGACCCAGTACTTC
CASSLAAGDLETQYF
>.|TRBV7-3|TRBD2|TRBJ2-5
TGTGCCAGCAGCTTGGGGACTAGCGGGAGGAACGGCGGGACCCAGTACTTC
CASSLGTSGRNGGTQYF
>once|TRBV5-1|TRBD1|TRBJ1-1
TGCGCCAGCAGCCAAACACAGGGGGCAAACACTGAAGCTTTCTTT
CASSQTQGANTEAFF
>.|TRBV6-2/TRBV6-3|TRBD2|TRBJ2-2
TGTGCCAGCAGTTCGGGGGGACTTCCCACCGGGGAGCTGTTTTTT
CASSSGGLPTGELFF
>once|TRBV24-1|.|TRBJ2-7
TGTGCCACCAGTGATCCGACGGACAGTTCCTACGAGCAGTACTTC
CATSDPTDSSYEQYF
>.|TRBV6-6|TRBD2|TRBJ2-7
TGTGCCAGCAGGACCTCTCTAGCGGGAGGGGGGGAGCAGTACTTC
CASRTSLAGGGEQYF
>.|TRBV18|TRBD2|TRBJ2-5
TGTGCCAGCTCACCACAGGGAGGGATCGAAGAGACCCAGTACTTC
CASSPQGGIEETQYF
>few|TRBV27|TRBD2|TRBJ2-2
TGTGCCAGCAGTTTAAGACTAGCGGGTACCGGGGAGCTGTTTTTT
CASSLRLAGTGELFF
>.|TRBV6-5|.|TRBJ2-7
TGTGCCAGCAGTTTGGGACTCCAGGCCTACGAGCAGTACTTC
CASSLGLQAYEQYF
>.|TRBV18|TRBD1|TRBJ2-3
TGTGCCAGCTCACCACGGACAGGGTCCCCAGATACGCAGTATTTT
CASSPRTGSPDTQYF
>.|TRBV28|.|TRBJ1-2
TGTGCCAGCAGTTTAGGTCGAAGGGGCCAGGGAGGCTACACCTTC
CASSLGRRGQGGYTF
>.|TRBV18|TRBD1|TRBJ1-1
TGTGCCAGCTCACCACCGATACAGTACAGGGGTGAGACTGAAGCTTTCTTT
CASSPPIQYRGETEAFF
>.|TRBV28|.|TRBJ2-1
TGTGCCAGCACCCCTACCAGGGAACTCAATGAGCAGTTCTTC
CASTPTRELNEQFF
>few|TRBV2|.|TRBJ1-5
TGTGCCAGCAGTGAATATGGGGTAAGGGGTCAGCCCCAGCATTTT
CASSEYGVRGQPQHF
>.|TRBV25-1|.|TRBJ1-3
TGTGCCAGCAGTGCCCTGGGGCGCCAGGCTGGAAACACCATATATTTT
CASSALGRQAGNTIYF
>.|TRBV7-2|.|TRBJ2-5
TGTGCCAGCAGCTTAGGCCGGGTACAAGAGACCCAGTACTTC
CASSLGRVQETQYF
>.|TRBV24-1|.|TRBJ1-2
TGTGCCACCAGTGATCGGGGAAGGTACGGCTACACCTTC
CATSDRGRYGYTF
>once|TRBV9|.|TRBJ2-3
TGTGCCAGCAGCGTAGCCAGCGGAATGTTCGCTAGCACAGATACGCAGTATTTT
CASSVASGMFASTDTQYF
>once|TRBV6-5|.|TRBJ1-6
TGTGCCAGCAGTTTAACAGAACATAATTCACCCCTCCACTTT
CASSLTEHNSPLHF
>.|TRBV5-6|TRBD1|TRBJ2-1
TGTGCCAGCAGAGGCTGGGACAGGGGTTATAATGAGCAGTTCTTC
CASRGWDRGYNEQFF
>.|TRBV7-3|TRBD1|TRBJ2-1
TGTGCCAGCAGCTTAAGGGCAGGGGGCCACAATGAGCAGTTCTTC
CASSLRAGGHNEQFF
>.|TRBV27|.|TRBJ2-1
TGTGCCAGCAGACGCGACATCTACAATGAGCAGTTCTTC
CASRRDIYNEQFF
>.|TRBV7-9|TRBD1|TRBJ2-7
TGTGCCAGCAGTCACAGCATCGGGACAGGGGGGTACGAGCAGTACTTC
CASSHSIGTGGYEQYF
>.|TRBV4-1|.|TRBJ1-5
TGCGCCAGCAGCCTAGGCCAGGGGTGGCAGCCCCAGCATTTT
CASSLGQGWQPQHF
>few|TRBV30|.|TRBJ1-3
TGTGCCTGGAGTGTACGGGACTCTGGAAACACCATATATTTT
CAWSVRDSGNTIYF
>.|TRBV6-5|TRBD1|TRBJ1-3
TGTGCCAGCAGTTCAGGGACAGTAAACACCATATATTTT
CASSSGTVNTIYF
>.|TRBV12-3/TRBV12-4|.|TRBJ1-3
TGTGCCAGCAGTTTTAAATCTGGAAACACCATATATTTT
CASSFKSGNTIYF
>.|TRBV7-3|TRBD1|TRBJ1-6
TGTGCCAGCAGCCAAAGACAGGGCTCTAATTCACCCCTCCACTTT
CASSQRQGSNSPLHF
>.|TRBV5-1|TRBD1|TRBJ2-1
TGCGCCAGCAGCTTGGCGGGACAGAGAAATGAGCAGTTCTTC
CASSLAGQRNEQFF
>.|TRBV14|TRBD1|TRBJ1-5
TGTGCCAGCAGCCGACAGGGTTCGCAACCCCAGCATTTT
CASSRQGSQPQHF
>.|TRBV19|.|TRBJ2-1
TGTGCCAGTAGTATGGGGGGTCTCTACAATGAGCAGTTCTTC
CASSMGGLYNEQFF
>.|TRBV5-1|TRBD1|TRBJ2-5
TGCGCCAGCAGCGGCTACAGGGGGCGGGTATTAGAGACCCAGTACTTC
CASSGYRGRVLETQYF
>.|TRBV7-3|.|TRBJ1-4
TGTGCCAGCAGCCCTTCTGGCAGGTCAGGTGAAAAACTGTTTTTT
CASSPSGRSGEKLFF
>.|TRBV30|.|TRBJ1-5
TGTGCCTGGAGTACCCAGGACAATCAGCCCCAGCATTTT
CAWSTQDNQPQHF
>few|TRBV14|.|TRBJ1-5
TGTGCCAGCAGCCATCGGACTGGGGGCAATCAGCCCCAGCATTTT
CASSHRTGGNQPQHF
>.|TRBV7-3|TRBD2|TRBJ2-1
TGTGCCAGCAGCCCCCGGACTAGCGGGAGCCATGAGCAGTTCTTC
CASSPRTSGSHEQFF
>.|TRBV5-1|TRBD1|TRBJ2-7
TGCGCCAGCAGTCTGATCCCCGGGACAGGGTACGAGCAGTACTTC
CASSLIPGTGYEQYF
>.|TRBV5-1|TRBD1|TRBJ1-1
TGCGCCACCCGACAGGGGGCGATGACTGAAGCTTTCTTT
CATRQGAMTEAFF
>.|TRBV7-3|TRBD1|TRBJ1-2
TGTGCCAGCAGCTTAAATGGACAGGGGGCCGACTATGGCTACACCTTC
CASSLNGQGADYGYTF
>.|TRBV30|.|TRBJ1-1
TGTGCCTGGAGTTTTCTGACTGAAGACACTGAAGCTTTCTTT
CAWSFLTEDTEAFF
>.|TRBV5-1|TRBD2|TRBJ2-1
TGCGCCAGCAGCCCACCCAATGTCGCGGGAGCGCTTAGCTACAATGAGCAGTTCTTC
CASSPPNVAGALSYNEQFF
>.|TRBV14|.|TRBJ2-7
TGTGCCAGCAGCCAAGATTGGCGGTCCCACGAGCAGTACTTC
CASSQDWRSHEQYF
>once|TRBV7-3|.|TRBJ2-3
TGTGCCAGCAGCATCGGACAGCCAGATACGCAGTATTTT
CASSIGQPDTQYF
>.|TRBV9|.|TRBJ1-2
TGTGCCAGCACCCGGGGCGCGGAGGGCTATGGCTACACCTTC
CASTRGAEGYGYTF
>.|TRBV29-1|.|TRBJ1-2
TGCAGCGTTGTATTTTCGTATCGGGATGGCTACACCTTC
CSVVFSYRDGYTF